One and the same sample provided the 10 T cell receptor beta chains below, sequenced in a study of OX40 agonist ivuxolimab in advanced cancers. Only in-frame clones appear in the TCRdb table, and some are missing; sequencing was by immunoSEQ multiplex PCR. The data show around 70,000 clones, approximately 80% seen once. The sequenced sample was CD4+ or CD8+ T cells sorted from blood, obtained in a trial of the OX40 agonist ivuxolimab. The receptor source for this set is an adult with an advanced solid tumor such as melanoma, head and neck, liver or kidney cancer.

Concerning this clone: In the same sample, other DNA sequences code for this CDR3. The rearrangement uses TRBV6-6 and TRBJ1-4; tentative D call: TRBD1 (5 bases). CDR1 and CDR2 from the germline V gene are MNHNY and SVGAGI (reference sequence). This CDR3 is 14 amino acids long. V was shortened by 2 bases and J by 3 bases, with 7 bases between the two germline ends. CDR3 bases: TGTGCCAGCAGTTACGGGGGGTCTAATGAAAAACTGTTTTTT. It translates to CASSYGGSNEKLFF.

The chain combines TRBV18 with TRBJ2-7; no clear D. V dropped 1 base and J dropped 2 bases, with 3 bases sitting between them. This CDR3 is built from 12 residues. The germline V gene has CDR1 KGHSH and CDR2 LQKENI. The CDR3 loop reads CASSPRAYEQYF. The CDR3 DNA follows: TGTGCCAGCTCACCACGGGCCTACGAGCAGTACTTC.

CDR3 residues: CASSNSGRRGDIQYF. The CDR3, as DNA: TGTGCCAGCAGCAATAGCGGTCGGCGTGGGGACATTCAGTACTTC. The genes are TRBV11-2 and TRBJ2-4, with D perhaps TRBD2 (6 bases). Germline lookup yields CDR1 SGHAT and CDR2 FQNNGV. The CDR3 loop spans 15 amino acids. V gave up 5 bases and J gave up 8 bases, with 19 bases separating them.

This chain links TRBV7-2 with TRBJ1-2; D possibly corresponds to TRBD1 (6 bases). Per the germline V gene, CDR1 is SGHTA and CDR2 is FQGNSA. Trimming cost V 1 base and J 5 bases, with 11 bases left between them. The CDR3 contains 14 residues. In DNA, the CDR3 is TGTGCCAGCAGCTTAGGCACAGGGCCTTATGGCTACACCTTC. Protein sequence: CASSLGTGPYGYTF. The complete variable domain, with remaining parts taken from reference TRBV7-2 and TRBJ1-2, reads GAGVSQSPSNKVTEKGKDVELRCDPISGHTALYWYRQSLGQGLEFLIYFQGNSAPDKSGLPSDRFSAERTGGSVSTLTIQRTQQEDSAVYLCASSLGTGPYGYTFGSGTRLTVV.

The chain carries TRBV14 and TRBJ1-3, with D unclear. The CDR3 has 14 residues. Germline V lookup: CDR1 SGHDN, CDR2 FVKESK. The V gene lost 4 bases and the J gene lost 2 bases, with 9 bases spanning the gap. CDR3 sequence: CASSRSQTGNTIYF. The CDR3 DNA reads TGTGCCAGCAGCCGCAGTCAAACTGGAAACACCATATATTTT.

This chain joins TRBV18 and TRBJ2-5; 10 nucleotides agree with TRBD2. J lost 1 base, V lost 5 bases, and 7 bases had no gene match. The length of the CDR3 is 16 residues. The V gene's germline CDR1 is KGHSH and CDR2 LQKENI. The CDR3 sequence is CASSSARTSGQETQYF. CDR3 nucleotides: TGTGCCAGCTCATCGGCCCGGACTAGCGGCCAAGAGACCCAGTACTTC.

This chain uses TRBV6-6 with TRBJ1-1; maybe TRBD1 (6 bases). CDR1 and CDR2 from the germline V gene are MNHNY and SVGAGI (reference sequence). CDR3 length: 15 amino acids. V was shortened by 6 bases and J by 0 bases, with 14 bases between the two germline ends. CDR3 protein: CASRPGQSLNTEAFF. The CDR3 DNA is TGTGCCAGCAGACCCGGACAGAGCCTGAACACTGAAGCTTTCTTT.

The CDR3 bases are TGTGCCAGCTCACCAGGCGGGGACTCTGGAAACACCATATATTTT. Translating gives CASSPGGDSGNTIYF. V and J are TRBV18 and TRBJ1-3; no clear D gene. V was shortened by 2 bases and J by 0 bases, with 8 bases between the two germline ends. This CDR3 is 15 amino acids long. Per germline, CDR1 KGHSH and CDR2 LQKENI.

The chain is built from TRBV18 and TRBJ1-5; TRBD1 matches at 7 bases. Trimming took 1 base from V and 5 from J; bases not matched to a gene: 8. The CDR3 extends over 16 amino acids. Germline V lookup: CDR1 KGHSH, CDR2 LQKENI. DNA of the CDR3: TGTGCCAGCTCACCACAGGCAGGGGGTACCTATCAGCCCCAGCATTTT. Its protein is CASSPQAGGTYQPQHF. Full variable domain (rest looked up from reference TRBV18 and TRBJ1-5): NAGVMQNPRHLVRRRGQEARLRCSPMKGHSHVYWYRQLPEEGLKFMVYLQKENIIDESGMPKERFSAEFPKEGPSILRIQQVVRGDSAAYFCASSPQAGGTYQPQHFGDGTRLSIL.

This chain links TRBV7-3 with TRBJ2-5, with TRBD1 as a possible D gene (6 bases). The CDR3 is 15 residues long. Germline V gene data show CDR1 as SGHTA and CDR2 as FQGTGA. V dropped 4 bases and J dropped 4 bases, with 16 bases sitting between them. The CDR3 protein is CASSSVSGVGETQYF. DNA for the CDR3: TGTGCCAGCAGCTCCGTCTCAGGGGTAGGAGAGACCCAGTACTTC.